Given below is one T cell receptor (beta chain) in context. What it binds is not known. Other DNA variants within this sample encode the same CDR3. This record belongs to a study of T cell responses to AZD1222 COVID-19 vaccine. Germline assignment: CDR1 ENHRY and CDR2 SYGVKD. The junction had 1 base not matched to a gene; V was cut back by 0 bases and J by 2 bases. CDR3 length: 16 amino acids. Findings and caveats of the study: Seropositive AZD1222 recipients at baseline numbered only five or six.

Generated by immunoSEQ multiplex PCR, the TCRdb table keeps only in-frame clones and is missing some. Here the sample spans 150,000 to 160,000 clones, approximately 90% being singletons. The chain recombines TRBV10-3 with TRBJ2-5; 12 bases fit TRBD2. The starting material was peripheral blood, obtained after recovery from COVID-19. This sequence originates from an adult who had recovered from COVID-19. The CDR3 here is CAISESTSGGQETQYF. The CDR3 nucleotides read TGTGCCATCAGTGAGTCGACTAGCGGGGGTCAAGAGACCCAGTACTTC.